This T cell receptor beta chain appears in the sequencing data of a study of blood T cell repertoires in COVID-19. In the original analysis: Cell counts per sample came from amplifying reference gene primers. TCRdb's copy holds only in-frame clones and misses some; the assay was immunoSEQ multiplex PCR. That table furnishes V, J and clone size, whereas the DNA furnished D and trimming. The repertoire includes nearly 350,000 clones, about 88% of them detected once, and about 7% sits in the top ten. This CDR3 comprises 14 residues. Between the trimmed V and J ends, which lost 3 bases and 6 bases, there was a span of 15 bases. Germline assignment: CDR1 SGHNT and CDR2 YYREEE (reference sequence).

The sample consisted of peripheral blood. V and J are TRBV5-4 and TRBJ1-1, with D possibly TRBD1 on 6 matching bases. The TCR was taken from a woman between 65 and 79 years old with COVID-19, enrolled during active disease. CDR3 bases: TGTGCCAGCAGCTGGCGGGGGGCGAGGGCTGAAGCTTTCTTT. Its protein product is CASSWRGARAEAFF.